Below are 5 T cell receptor beta chains sequenced from a single sample in a study of early T cells in non-severe SARS-CoV-2 infection. TCRdb re-called the 5' RACE reads through MiXCR, storing one row per CDR3 protein. The sample includes tens of thousands of distinct CDR3 sequences, 12% of them seen just once. What was sequenced was whole blood. The receptors come from an adult who was a healthcare worker with PCR-confirmed SARS-CoV-2 infection or an uninfected control (not recorded which).

The rearrangement joins TRBV6-1 to TRBJ1-3; a weak D match, TRBD1 (6 bases). Germline-derived CDR1 and CDR2 are MNHNS and SASEGT. This CDR3 has 18 amino acids. Trimming stripped 4 bases from V and 0 bases from J, with 19 bases between. The CDR3 DNA reads TGTGCCAGCAGTGCCAAAAGGGGGGATCCTATCTCTGGAAACACCATATATTTT. Translated, it gives CASSAKRGDPISGNTIYF.

The rearrangement uses TRBV7-8 and TRBJ2-2; no reliable D call. CDR1 and CDR2 (germline): SGHVS, FQNEAQ. The CDR3 is 14 amino acids. V was clipped by 4 bases and J by 6 bases, with 12 bases between them. The CDR3 coding sequence is TGTGCCAGCAGCTCCGCGGTGGAGCCCGGGGAGCTGTTTTTT. Translation gives CASSSAVEPGELFF.

This sequence joins TRBV27 and TRBJ1-1, with D tentatively TRBD1 (6 bases). This CDR3 is 8 amino acids long. Germline V gene sequence: CDR1 MNHEY, CDR2 SMNVEV (reference sequence). V shed 6 bases and J shed 13 bases, with 6 bases lying between them. As DNA, the CDR3 is TGTGCCAGCAGAGGGGGTTTCTTT. Protein: CASRGGFF.

The rearrangement links TRBV11-2 to TRBJ2-7, with TRBD1 matching over 8 bases. V trimming: 5 bases; J trimming: 4 bases; junction bases outside the gene matches: 16. The length of the CDR3 is 17 residues. CDR1 is SGHAT and CDR2 is FQNNGV in the germline V gene. In DNA form, the CDR3 reads TGTGCCAGCAGCCTCCCTACAGGGACAGGAGGCTTGTACGAGCAGTACTTC. Its protein product is CASSLPTGTGGLYEQYF.

This clonotype was recorded at least ten times. This chain uses TRBV7-9 with TRBJ1-2, with a tentative D call TRBD1 (5 bases). Germline V CDR1 and CDR2: SEHNR, FQNEAQ (reference sequence). This CDR3 spans 14 amino acids. Trimming removed 3 bases from V and 1 base from J, with 9 bases in between. The CDR3 nucleotides read TGTGCCAGCAGCTTGGAGACAGATAACTATGGCTACACCTTC. This encodes CASSLETDNYGYTF.